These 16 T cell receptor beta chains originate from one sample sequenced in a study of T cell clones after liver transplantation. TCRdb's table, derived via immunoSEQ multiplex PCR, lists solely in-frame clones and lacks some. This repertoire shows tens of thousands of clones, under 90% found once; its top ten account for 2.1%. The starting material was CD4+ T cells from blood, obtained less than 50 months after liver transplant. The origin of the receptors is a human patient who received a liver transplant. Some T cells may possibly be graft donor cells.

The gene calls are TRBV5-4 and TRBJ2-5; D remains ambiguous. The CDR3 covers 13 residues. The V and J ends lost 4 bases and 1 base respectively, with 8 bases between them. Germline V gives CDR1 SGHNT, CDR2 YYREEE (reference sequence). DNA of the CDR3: TGTGCCAGCAGCCAGCTGCCCCAAGAGACCCAGTACTTC. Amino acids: CASSQLPQETQYF.

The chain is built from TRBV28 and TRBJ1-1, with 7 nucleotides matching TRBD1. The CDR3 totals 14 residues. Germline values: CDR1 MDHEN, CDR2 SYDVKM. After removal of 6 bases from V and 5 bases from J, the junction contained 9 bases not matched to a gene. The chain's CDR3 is CASSRAGGTTEAFF. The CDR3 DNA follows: TGTGCCAGCAGCAGAGCAGGGGGGACGACTGAAGCTTTCTTT.

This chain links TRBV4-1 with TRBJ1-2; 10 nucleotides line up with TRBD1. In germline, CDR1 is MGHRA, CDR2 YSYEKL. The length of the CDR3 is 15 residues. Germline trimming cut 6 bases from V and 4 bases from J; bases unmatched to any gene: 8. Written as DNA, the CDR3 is TGCGCCAGCAGTGCAACGGACAGGGGGTTCTATGGCTACACCTTC. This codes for CASSATDRGFYGYTF.

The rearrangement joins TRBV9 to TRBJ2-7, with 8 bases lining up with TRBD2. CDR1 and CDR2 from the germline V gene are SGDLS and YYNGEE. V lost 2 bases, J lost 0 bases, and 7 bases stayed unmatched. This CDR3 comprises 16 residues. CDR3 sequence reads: CASSVESGRNSYEQYF. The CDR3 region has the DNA TGTGCCAGCAGCGTGGAAAGCGGGAGAAACTCCTACGAGCAGTACTTC. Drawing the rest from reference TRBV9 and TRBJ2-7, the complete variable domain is DSGVTQTPKHLITATGQRVTLRCSPRSGDLSVYWYQQSLDQGLQFLIQYYNGEERAKGNILERFSAQQFPDLHSELNLSSLELGDSALYFCASSVESGRNSYEQYFGPGTRLTVT.

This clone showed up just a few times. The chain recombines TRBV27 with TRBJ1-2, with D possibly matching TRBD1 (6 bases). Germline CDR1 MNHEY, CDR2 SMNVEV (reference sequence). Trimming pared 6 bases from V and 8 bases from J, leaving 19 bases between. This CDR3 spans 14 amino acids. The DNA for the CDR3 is TGTGCCAGCAGAGGCCAAGGGGGACGAGGCGGCTACACCTTC. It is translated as CASRGQGGRGGYTF.

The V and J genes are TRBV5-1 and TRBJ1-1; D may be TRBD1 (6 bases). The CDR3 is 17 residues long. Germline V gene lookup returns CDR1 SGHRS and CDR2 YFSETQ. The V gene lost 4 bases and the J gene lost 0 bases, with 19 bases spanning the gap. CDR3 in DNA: TGCGCCAGCAGCCCAGGGGCATCCGGGACCGTGAACACTGAAGCTTTCTTT. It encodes CASSPGASGTVNTEAFF.

The CDR3: CAWSAGTGVWGNTIYF. In nucleotides, the CDR3 is TGTGCCTGGAGTGCCGGGACCGGGGTCTGGGGAAACACCATATATTTT. V usage is TRBV30 and J usage is TRBJ1-3, with D perhaps matching TRBD1 (5 bases). The CDR3 spans 16 residues. The germline CDR1 and CDR2 sequences are GTSNPN and SVGIG (reference sequence). The V end was cut by 1 base, the J end by 4 bases, with 17 bases between.

CDR3 amino acids: CAISPGTDGTEAFF. The CDR3 DNA reads as TGTGCCATCAGTCCCGGGACAGATGGCACTGAAGCTTTCTTT. The chain employs TRBV10-3 and TRBJ1-1, with 7 bases fitting TRBD1. Germline V CDR1 and CDR2: ENHRY, SYGVKD. The CDR3 loop spans 14 amino acids. Losses at the gene ends were 5 bases for V and 4 bases for J; bases not matched to a gene: 7.

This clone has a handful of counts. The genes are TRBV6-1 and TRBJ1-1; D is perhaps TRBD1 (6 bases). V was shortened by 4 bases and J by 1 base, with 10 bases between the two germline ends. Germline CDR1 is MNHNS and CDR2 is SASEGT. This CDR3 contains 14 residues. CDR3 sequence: CASSAQGPNTEAFF. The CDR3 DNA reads TGTGCCAGCAGTGCCCAGGGGCCGAACACTGAAGCTTTCTTT.

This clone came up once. Here the CDR3 reads CASSTGFGAEAFF. The DNA of the CDR3 is TGTGCCAGCAGTACAGGGTTTGGCGCTGAAGCTTTCTTT. The gene calls are TRBV6-6 and TRBJ1-1, with D possibly being TRBD1 (6 bases). This CDR3 contains 13 residues. V gave up 5 bases and J gave up 6 bases, with 13 bases separating them. CDR1 is MNHNY, CDR2 SVGAGI, per germline (reference sequence).

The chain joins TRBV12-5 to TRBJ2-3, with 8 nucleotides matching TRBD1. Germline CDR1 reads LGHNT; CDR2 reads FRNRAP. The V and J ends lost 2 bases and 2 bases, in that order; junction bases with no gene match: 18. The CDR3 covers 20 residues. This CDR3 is CASGLQPRGLMMEHTDTQYF. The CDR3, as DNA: TGTGCTAGTGGTTTGCAACCCAGGGGGCTTATGATGGAACACACAGATACGCAGTATTTT. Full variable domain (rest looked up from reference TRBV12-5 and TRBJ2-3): DARVTQTPRHKVTEMGQEVTMRCQPILGHNTVFWYRQTMMQGLELLAYFRNRAPLDDSGMPKDRFSAEMPDATLATLKIQPSEPRDSAVYFCASGLQPRGLMMEHTDTQYFGPGTRLTVL.

CDR3: CASSYIDYRSGGYTF. The CDR3 DNA reads as TGTGCCAGCAGTTACATCGACTACAGGTCTGGAGGCTACACCTTC. This chain links TRBV6-6 with TRBJ1-2, with D possibly matching TRBD1 (5 bases). The CDR3 is made up of 15 amino acids. Trimming took 2 bases from V and 8 from J, leaving 18 bases between them. Germline assignment: CDR1 MNHNY and CDR2 SVGAGI (reference sequence).

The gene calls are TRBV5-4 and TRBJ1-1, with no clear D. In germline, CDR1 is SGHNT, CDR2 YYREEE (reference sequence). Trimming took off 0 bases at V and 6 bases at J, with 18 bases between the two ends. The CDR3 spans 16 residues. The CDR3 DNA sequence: TGTGCCAGCAGCTTGGGGGTTGGGGTAGGGAATGCTGAAGCTTTCTTT. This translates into CASSLGVGVGNAEAFF. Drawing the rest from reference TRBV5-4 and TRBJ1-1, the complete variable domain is ETGVTQSPTHLIKTRGQQVTLRCSSQSGHNTVSWYQQALGQGPQFIFQYYREEENGRGNFPPRFSGLQFPNYSSELNVNALELDDSALYLCASSLGVGVGNAEAFFGQGTRLTVV.

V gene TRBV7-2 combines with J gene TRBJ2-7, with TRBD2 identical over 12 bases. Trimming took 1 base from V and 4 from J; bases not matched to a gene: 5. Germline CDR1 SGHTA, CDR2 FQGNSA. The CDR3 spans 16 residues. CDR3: CASSLVASGGEYEQYF. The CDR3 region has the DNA TGTGCCAGCAGCTTAGTGGCTAGCGGGGGGGAGTACGAGCAGTACTTC.

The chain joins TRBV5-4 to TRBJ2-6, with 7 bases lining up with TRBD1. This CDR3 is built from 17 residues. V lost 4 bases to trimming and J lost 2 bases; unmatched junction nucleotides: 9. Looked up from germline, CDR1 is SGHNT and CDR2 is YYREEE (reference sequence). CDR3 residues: CASSLPRQGPGANVLTF. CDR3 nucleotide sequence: TGTGCCAGCAGCCTACCCCGACAGGGACCTGGGGCCAACGTCCTGACTTTC.

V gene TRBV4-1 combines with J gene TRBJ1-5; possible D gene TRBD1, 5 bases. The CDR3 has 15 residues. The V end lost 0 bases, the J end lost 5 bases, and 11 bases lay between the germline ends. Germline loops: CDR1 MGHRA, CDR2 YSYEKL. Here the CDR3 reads CASSQDGAVYQPQHF. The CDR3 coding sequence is TGCGCCAGCAGCCAAGACGGGGCCGTCTATCAGCCCCAGCATTTT.